Below, one T cell receptor beta chain is given with its context. What it binds is not known. Recent acute infections and vaccinations were absent in the healthy HIV-negative adult donors. Profiled with immunoSEQ multiplex PCR; TCRdb holds only in-frame clones, not every one. The top ten clones hold under 0.45% of a sample with roughly 2.2 million clones, 80% to 95% of them seen once. This entry is derived from a study of shared clonotypes between healthy human individuals. Regarding the study as a whole: Non-shared clonotypes had lower generation probabilities than clonotypes shared by all four sorted-subset donors.

The CDR3 consists of 14 residues. Per the germline V gene, CDR1 is MGHDK and CDR2 is SYGVNS. V dropped 3 bases and J dropped 5 bases, with 14 bases sitting between them. The V and J genes are TRBV25-1 and TRBJ2-7; a possible D gene is TRBD1 (5 bases). The TCR comes from a man between 18 and 35 years old in good health. Some clones in this sample may be carry-over from other donors' samples. Sequencing was done on a sample of naive CD4+ T cells from PBMCs. As to subset: CD45RA+ positively selected. CDR3 DNA: TGTGCCAGCAGTGACGCAGCAGGGCGACACGAGCAGTACTTC. It specifies CASSDAAGRHEQYF.